A selection of T cell receptor beta chains follows, all from one sample in a study of T cells in Graves' hyperthyroidism and ophthalmopathy. TCRdb analysed the multiplex PCR reads with MiXCR anew, one entry per CDR3 protein. This sample has about 400,000 distinct CDR3 sequences, with more than 12% found just once. Sequencing input: blood. The receptors derive from a woman aged 30 to 39 with Graves' hyperthyroidism. CDR3s include the opening cysteine and the closing phenylalanine or tryptophan. The order of the fields is CDR3 length, D gene, V gene, J gene, clone size, CDR3 DNA, CDR3 protein. D genes are given only for firm matches. Not every row has a clone size; where given, it reads once, few, many or a size class.

15	NA	TRBV29-1	TRBJ2-1	few	TGCAGCGTTGAATTTCGGGGGAGCTCCTACAATGAGCAGTTCTTC	CSVEFRGSSYNEQFF
13	NA	TRBV20-1	TRBJ1-1	few	TGCAGTGCTAGAGGATCGAAGAACACTGAAGCTTTCTTT	CSARGSKNTEAFF
14	NA	TRBV20-1	TRBJ2-2	few	TGCAGTGCTACGGGCCTCTGGGGGACCGGGGAGCTGTTTTTT	CSATGLWGTGELFF
12	NA	TRBV15	TRBJ2-1	NA	TGTGCCACCAGCAGACCGTACAATGAGCAGTTCTTC	CATSRPYNEQFF
14	NA	TRBV7-9	TRBJ2-7	few	TGTGCCAGCAGCTTAGCGGCCGGGAACTACGAGCAGTACTTC	CASSLAAGNYEQYF
17	TRBD2	TRBV4-2	TRBJ2-3	few	TGTGCCAGCAGCCGAACTACTAGCGGGAGTGGGTCAGATACGCAGTATTTT	CASSRTTSGSGSDTQYF
13	NA	TRBV7-9	TRBJ1-1	few	TGTGCCAGCAGCACTACAGGATTCACTGAAGCTTTCTTT	CASSTTGFTEAFF
15	NA	TRBV5-4	TRBJ2-7	once	TGTGCCGGCAGCCCGCTGGGAAGCGGCTCCTACGAGCAGTACTTC	CAGSPLGSGSYEQYF
17	TRBD2	TRBV28	TRBJ2-7	many	TGTGCCAGCAGTTTACTACCCATGACTAGCGGAGAATACGAGCAGTACTTC	CASSLLPMTSGEYEQYF
16	TRBD1	TRBV24-1	TRBJ1-3	NA	TGTGCCACCAGTGACCCTGGACAGGGTAAAGGAAACACCATATATTTT	CATSDPGQGKGNTIYF
13	NA	TRBV3-1	TRBJ2-5	many	TGTGCCAGCAGCCTCAGGTCCGGTGGGACCCAGTACTTC	CASSLRSGGTQYF
17	TRBD1	TRBV12-3/TRBV12-4	TRBJ2-7	many	TGTGCCAGCAGTTTAGGAGGGACAGACCCCCCAAGGTGGGAGCAGTACTTC	CASSLGGTDPPRWEQYF
16	TRBD1	TRBV7-9	TRBJ2-1	many	TGTGCCAGCAGCTTAGCGACAGGGCGGTTGGACAATGAGCAGTTCTTC	CASSLATGRLDNEQFF
15	TRBD1	TRBV27	TRBJ2-1	NA	TGTGCCAGCAGAGGTAGGACAGGGGGCAGGAATGAGCAGTTCTTC	CASRGRTGGRNEQFF
12	NA	TRBV6-1	TRBJ2-7	many	TGTGCCAGCCGAACAAGGTCCTACGAGCAGTACTTC	CASRTRSYEQYF
15	NA	TRBV5-1	TRBJ1-1	many	TGCGCCAGCAGCTTGGGAATAGCGCCGAACACTGAAGCTTTCTTT	CASSLGIAPNTEAFF
14	NA	TRBV27	TRBJ2-2	few	TGTGCCAGCAGTTTATGGGGGATGGCCGGGGAGCTGTTTTTT	CASSLWGMAGELFF
14	TRBD2	TRBV20-1	TRBJ2-3	many	TGCAGTGCTAAGGCTAGCGGGAGGGTCGATACGCAGTATTTT	CSAKASGRVDTQYF
12	NA	TRBV9	TRBJ1-4	NA	TGTGCCAGCAGCAGGAGGGGTGAAAAACTGTTTTTT	CASSRRGEKLFF
16	NA	TRBV28	TRBJ2-5	NA	TGTGCCAGCAGTTTGCCGGGACCTCAGTACCAAGAGACCCAGTACTTC	CASSLPGPQYQETQYF
13	NA	TRBV30	TRBJ1-1	many	TGTGCCTGGAGTGTAATAGGGGGAGGTGAAGCTTTCTTT	CAWSVIGGGEAFF
14	TRBD2	TRBV30	TRBJ2-1	many	TGTGCCTGGAGTTTAGGACTAGAGGTCAATGAGCAGTTCTTC	CAWSLGLEVNEQFF
15	NA	TRBV14	TRBJ1-1	many	TGTGCCAGCAGCCATAATCCCAGCATGAACACTGAAGCTTTCTTT	CASSHNPSMNTEAFF
15	TRBD2	TRBV25-1	TRBJ2-7	once	TGTGCCAGCATCGAAGGACTAGAGGGTTTCTACGAGCAGTACTTC	CASIEGLEGFYEQYF
15	NA	TRBV2	TRBJ2-2	many	TGTGCCAGCAGCCCACAGGATCTGAACACCGGGGAGCTGTTTTTT	CASSPQDLNTGELFF
14	TRBD1	TRBV5-6	TRBJ1-5	NA	TGTGCCAGCAGCTTGCTGCAGGGGGGCCAGCCCCAGCATTTT	CASSLLQGGQPQHF
18	TRBD2	TRBV25-1	TRBJ2-7	NA	TGTGCCAGCAGTGAGTCGCTTTATGCGGGAGGAGTCGCCTACGAGCAGTACTTC	CASSESLYAGGVAYEQYF
15	NA	TRBV3-1	TRBJ2-3	NA	TGTGCCAGCACCCAAAGAGGGGGGATGGTACATACGCAGTATTTT	CASTQRGGMVHTQYF
14	NA	TRBV29-1	TRBJ2-1	few	TGCAGCGTTGAGGGTTGGGCAGGGGTCGATGAGCAGTTCTTC	CSVEGWAGVDEQFF
14	NA	TRBV3-1	TRBJ2-7	few	TGTGCCAGCAGCCAAACTGCGGTCTCCTACGAGCAGTACTTC	CASSQTAVSYEQYF
19	TRBD1	TRBV30	TRBJ1-5	NA	TGTGCCTGGAGTGACCGATACGGACAGGGAGGGTATCATACTCAGCCCCAGCATTTT	CAWSDRYGQGGYHTQPQHF
11	NA	TRBV6-1	TRBJ1-5	few	TGTGCCAGCAGTCCAGGCGGGCCCCAGCATTTT	CASSPGGPQHF
12	TRBD2	TRBV2	TRBJ2-1	few	TGTGCCAGTTGGACTAGTGTAAATGAGCAGTTCTTC	CASWTSVNEQFF
14	TRBD1	TRBV9	TRBJ1-2	NA	TGTGCCAGCAGCGCCGGGACAGGGGGCTATGGCTACACCTTC	CASSAGTGGYGYTF
14	TRBD2	TRBV29-1	TRBJ2-7	NA	TGCAGCGTCGAATCTAGCGGGAGAGTCCACGAGCAGTACTTC	CSVESSGRVHEQYF
16	TRBD1	TRBV20-1	TRBJ1-2	few	TGCAGTGCTAGGTTTTCTGGGACAGATTTGAGCTATGGCTACACCTTC	CSARFSGTDLSYGYTF
18	TRBD2	TRBV20-1	TRBJ2-7	few	TGCAGTGCTACAAGGACTAGCGGGAGGGTCGGATTCTCCTACGAGCAGTACTTC	CSATRTSGRVGFSYEQYF
12	NA	TRBV5-1	TRBJ2-5	NA	TGCGCCAGCACGGGCCAAAAAGAGACCCAGTACTTC	CASTGQKETQYF
17	NA	TRBV4-2	TRBJ2-1	NA	TGTGCCAGCAGCCAAGAATGGGTCCAGAGGTCCTACAATGAGCAGTTCTTC	CASSQEWVQRSYNEQFF
14	NA	TRBV24-1	TRBJ1-5	many	TGTGCCACCAGTGATTTTCAGTCCAATCAGCCCCAGCATTTT	CATSDFQSNQPQHF
14	NA	TRBV6-1	TRBJ2-7	NA	TGTGCCAGCATCCCCCTTCTTGCGGGAACCGAGCAGTACTTC	CASIPLLAGTEQYF
17	TRBD2	TRBV5-1	TRBJ2-1	NA	TGCGCCAGCAGCTTGGTGGCTAGCGGGAGAGGGGTCAATGAGCAGTTCTTC	CASSLVASGRGVNEQFF
13	NA	TRBV2	TRBJ2-7	many	TGTGCCAGCAGTGTATACGGATCCTACGAGCAGTACTTC	CASSVYGSYEQYF
14	NA	TRBV19	TRBJ2-2	few	TGTGCCAGTAGTACGCGGAGCGGCACCGGGGAGCTGTTTTTT	CASSTRSGTGELFF
14	NA	TRBV2	TRBJ2-2	NA	TGTGCCAGCTCTAAGGACGGAGGCACCGGGGAGCTGTTTTTT	CASSKDGGTGELFF
12	NA	TRBV20-1	TRBJ1-5	many	TGCAGTGCTACCAGGGTTCATCAGCCCCAGCATTTT	CSATRVHQPQHF
14	NA	TRBV2	TRBJ1-2	many	TGTGCCAGCAGTGAAGCGGCAACTAACTATGGCTACACCTTC	CASSEAATNYGYTF
14	TRBD1	TRBV6-1	TRBJ2-7	many	TGTGCCAGCAGGGAAACAGGGGGCGTCTACGAGCAGTACTTC	CASRETGGVYEQYF
13	NA	TRBV18	TRBJ1-1	NA	TGTGCCAGTCATTCAAGCCATGACACTGAAGCTTTCTTT	CASHSSHDTEAFF
18	TRBD1	TRBV20-1	TRBJ2-7	many	TGCAGTGCTAGACCTACACTCTCCCGGGACAGGGGGCTTAGCGAGCAGTACTTC	CSARPTLSRDRGLSEQYF
12	TRBD1	TRBV20-1	TRBJ2-7	few	TGCAGTGCTGGACAGGGGCCCTACGAGCAGTACTTC	CSAGQGPYEQYF
15	TRBD2	TRBV4-1	TRBJ2-7	NA	TGCGCCAGCAGCCAAGATTGGACTAGAATGGATGAGCAGTACTTC	CASSQDWTRMDEQYF
20	TRBD1	TRBV20-1	TRBJ1-1	NA	TGCAGTGCTAGACCTATCCCCGGGACAGGGACCTCCGGGGGAGGTACTGAAGCTTTCTTT	CSARPIPGTGTSGGGTEAFF
14	NA	TRBV12-3/TRBV12-4	TRBJ1-1	many	TGTGCCAGCAGTTTGATTGGACCGAACACTGAAGCTTTCTTT	CASSLIGPNTEAFF
16	TRBD2	TRBV3-1	TRBJ2-5	NA	TGTGCCAGCAGCGAAGAAGGACTAGCGGATCAAGAGACCCAGTACTTC	CASSEEGLADQETQYF